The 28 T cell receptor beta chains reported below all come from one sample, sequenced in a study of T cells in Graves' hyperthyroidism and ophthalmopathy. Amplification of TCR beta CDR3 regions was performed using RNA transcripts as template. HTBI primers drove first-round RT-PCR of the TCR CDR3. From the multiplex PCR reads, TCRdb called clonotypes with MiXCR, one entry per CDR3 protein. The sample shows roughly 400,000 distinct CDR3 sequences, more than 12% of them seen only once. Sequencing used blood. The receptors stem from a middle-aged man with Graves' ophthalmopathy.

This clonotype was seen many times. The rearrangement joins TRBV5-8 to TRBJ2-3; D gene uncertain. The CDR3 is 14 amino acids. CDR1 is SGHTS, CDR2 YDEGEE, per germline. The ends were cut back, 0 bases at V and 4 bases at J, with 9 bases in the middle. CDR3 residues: CASSLAMAADTQYF. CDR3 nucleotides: TGTGCCAGCAGCTTGGCCATGGCTGCAGATACGCAGTATTTT.

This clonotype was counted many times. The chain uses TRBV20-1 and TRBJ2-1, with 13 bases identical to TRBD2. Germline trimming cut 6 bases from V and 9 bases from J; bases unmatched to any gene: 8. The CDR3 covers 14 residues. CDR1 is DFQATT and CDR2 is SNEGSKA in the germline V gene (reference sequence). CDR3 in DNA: TGCAGTGCAACTACTAGCGGGAGGGCCCTTGAGCAGTTCTTC. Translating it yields CSATTSGRALEQFF.

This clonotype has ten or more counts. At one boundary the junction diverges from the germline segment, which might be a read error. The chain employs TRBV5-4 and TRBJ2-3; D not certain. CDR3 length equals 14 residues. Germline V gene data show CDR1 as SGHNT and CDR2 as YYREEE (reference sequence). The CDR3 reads CASTLFGRTDTQYF. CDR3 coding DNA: TGTGCCAGCACCTTGTTCGGACGCACAGATACGCAGTATTTT.

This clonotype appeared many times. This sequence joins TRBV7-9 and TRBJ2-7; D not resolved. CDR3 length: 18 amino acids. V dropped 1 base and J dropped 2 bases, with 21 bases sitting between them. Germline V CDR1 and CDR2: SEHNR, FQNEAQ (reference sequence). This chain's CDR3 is CASSLGDLPSDQTYEQYF. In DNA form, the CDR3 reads TGTGCCAGCAGCTTAGGAGATCTTCCCAGCGACCAAACCTACGAGCAGTACTTC. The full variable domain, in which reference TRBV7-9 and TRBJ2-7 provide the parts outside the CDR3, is DTGVSQNPRHKITKRGQNVTFRCDPISEHNRLYWYRQTLGQGPEFLTYFQNEAQLEKSRLLSDRFSAERPKGSFSTLEIQRTEQGDSAMYLCASSLGDLPSDQTYEQYFGPGTRLTVT.

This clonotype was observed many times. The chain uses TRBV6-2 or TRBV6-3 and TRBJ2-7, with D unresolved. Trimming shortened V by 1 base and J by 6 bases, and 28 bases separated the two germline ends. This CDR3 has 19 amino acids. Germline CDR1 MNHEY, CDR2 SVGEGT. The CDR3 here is CASSYWDVKTAKKGLEQYF. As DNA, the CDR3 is TGTGCCAGCAGTTACTGGGATGTCAAAACAGCAAAAAAGGGCCTCGAGCAGTACTTC.

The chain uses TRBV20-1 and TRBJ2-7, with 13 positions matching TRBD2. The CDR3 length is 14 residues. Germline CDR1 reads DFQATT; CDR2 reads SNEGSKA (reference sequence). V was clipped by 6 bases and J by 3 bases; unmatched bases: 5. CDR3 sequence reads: CSAGLAGFSYEQYF. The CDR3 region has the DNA TGCAGTGCGGGACTAGCGGGATTCAGCTACGAGCAGTACTTC.

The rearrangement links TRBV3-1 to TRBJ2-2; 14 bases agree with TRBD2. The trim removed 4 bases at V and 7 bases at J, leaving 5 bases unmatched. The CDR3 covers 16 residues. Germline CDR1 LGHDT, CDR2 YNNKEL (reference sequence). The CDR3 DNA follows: TGTGCCAGCAGCCTAGGGACTAGCGGGAGCCACGGGGAGCTGTTTTTT. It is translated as CASSLGTSGSHGELFF.

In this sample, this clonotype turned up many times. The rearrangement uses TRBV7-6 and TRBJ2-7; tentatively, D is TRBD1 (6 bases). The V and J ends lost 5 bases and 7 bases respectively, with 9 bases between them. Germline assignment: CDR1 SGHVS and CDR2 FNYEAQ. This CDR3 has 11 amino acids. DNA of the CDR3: TGTGCCAGCAGCCGAGGACAGGAGCAGTACTTC. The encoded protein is CASSRGQEQYF. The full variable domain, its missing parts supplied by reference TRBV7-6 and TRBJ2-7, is GAGVSQSPRYKVTKRGQDVALRCDPISGHVSLYWYRQALGQGPEFLTYFNYEAQQDKSGLPNDRFSAERPEGSISTLTIQRTEQRDSAMYRCASSRGQEQYFGPGTRLTVT.

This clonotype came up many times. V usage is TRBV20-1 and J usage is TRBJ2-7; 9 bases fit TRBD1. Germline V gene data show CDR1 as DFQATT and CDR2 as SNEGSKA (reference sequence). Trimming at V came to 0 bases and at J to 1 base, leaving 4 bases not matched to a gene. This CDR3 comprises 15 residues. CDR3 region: CSARDNRGRSYEQYF. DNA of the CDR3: TGCAGTGCTAGAGATAACAGGGGGCGGTCCTACGAGCAGTACTTC.

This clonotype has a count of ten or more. The CDR3 bases are TGCGCCAGCAGCTTGAGATCCGGGGTCGATTCACCCCTCCACTTT. The encoded protein is CASSLRSGVDSPLHF. This chain connects TRBV5-1 to TRBJ1-6; D not resolved. The CDR3 consists of 15 residues. Germline CDR1 reads SGHRS; CDR2 reads YFSETQ. V lost 1 base and J 8 bases, leaving 13 bases between the germline ends.

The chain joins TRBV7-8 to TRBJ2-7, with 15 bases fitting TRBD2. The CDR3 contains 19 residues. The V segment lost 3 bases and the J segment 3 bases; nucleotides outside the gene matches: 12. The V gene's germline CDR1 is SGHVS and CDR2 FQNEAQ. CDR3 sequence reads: CASSLAPGLAGGTIYEQYF. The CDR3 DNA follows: TGTGCCAGCAGCTTGGCCCCGGGACTAGCGGGAGGCACGATCTACGAGCAGTACTTC.

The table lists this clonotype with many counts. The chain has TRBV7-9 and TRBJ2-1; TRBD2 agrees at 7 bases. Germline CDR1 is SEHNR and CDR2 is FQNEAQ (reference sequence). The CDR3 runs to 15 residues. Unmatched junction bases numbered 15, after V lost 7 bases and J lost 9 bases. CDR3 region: CASNPTGGGLSEQFF. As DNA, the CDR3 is TGTGCCAGCAACCCAACGGGGGGAGGCCTTAGTGAGCAGTTCTTC.

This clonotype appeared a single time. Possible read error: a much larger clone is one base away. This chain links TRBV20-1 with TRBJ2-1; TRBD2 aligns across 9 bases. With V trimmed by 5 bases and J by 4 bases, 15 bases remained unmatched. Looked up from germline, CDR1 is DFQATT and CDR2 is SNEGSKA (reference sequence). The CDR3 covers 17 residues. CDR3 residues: CSAVTHGTSRGYNEQFF. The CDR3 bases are TGCAGTGCTGTAACCCATGGGACTAGCAGGGGGTACAATGAGCAGTTCTTC.

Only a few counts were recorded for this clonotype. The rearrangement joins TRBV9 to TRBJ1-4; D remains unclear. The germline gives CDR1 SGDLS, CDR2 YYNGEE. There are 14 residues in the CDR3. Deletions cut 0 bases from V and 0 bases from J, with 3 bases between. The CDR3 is CASSVEATNEKLFF. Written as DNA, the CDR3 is TGTGCCAGCAGCGTAGAAGCAACTAATGAAAAACTGTTTTTT.

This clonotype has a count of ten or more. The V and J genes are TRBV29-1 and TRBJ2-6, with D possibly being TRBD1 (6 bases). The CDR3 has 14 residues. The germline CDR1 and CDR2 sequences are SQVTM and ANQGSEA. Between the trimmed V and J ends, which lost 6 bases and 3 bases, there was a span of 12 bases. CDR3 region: CSVAGAVGANVLTF. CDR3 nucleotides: TGCAGCGTAGCAGGGGCTGTTGGGGCCAACGTCCTGACTTTC.

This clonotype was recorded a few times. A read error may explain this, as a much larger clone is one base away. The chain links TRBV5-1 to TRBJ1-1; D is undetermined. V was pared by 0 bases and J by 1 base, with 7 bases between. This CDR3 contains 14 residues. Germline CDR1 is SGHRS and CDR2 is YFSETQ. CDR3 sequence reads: CASSLGPTNTEAFF. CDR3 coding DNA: TGCGCCAGCAGCTTGGGACCGACGAACACTGAAGCTTTCTTT.

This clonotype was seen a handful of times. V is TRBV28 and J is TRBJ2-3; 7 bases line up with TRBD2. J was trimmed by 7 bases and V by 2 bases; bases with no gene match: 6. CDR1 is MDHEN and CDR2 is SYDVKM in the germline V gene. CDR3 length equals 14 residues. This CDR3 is CASSLREARNTQYF. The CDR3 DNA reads TGTGCCAGCAGTTTACGGGAGGCGAGGAATACGCAGTATTTT.

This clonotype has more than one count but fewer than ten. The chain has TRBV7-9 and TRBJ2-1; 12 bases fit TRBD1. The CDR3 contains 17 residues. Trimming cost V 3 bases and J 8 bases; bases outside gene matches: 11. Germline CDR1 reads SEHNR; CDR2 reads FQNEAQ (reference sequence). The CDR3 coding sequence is TGTGCCAGCAGCTTCCCCCTGGGACAGGGGGCTGTCGATGAGCAGTTCTTC. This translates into CASSFPLGQGAVDEQFF.

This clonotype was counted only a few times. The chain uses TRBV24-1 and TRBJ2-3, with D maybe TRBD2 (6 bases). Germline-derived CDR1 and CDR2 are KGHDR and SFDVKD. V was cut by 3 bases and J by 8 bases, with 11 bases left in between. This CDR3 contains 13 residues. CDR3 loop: CATSDGGTITQYF. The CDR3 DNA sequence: TGTGCCACCAGTGATGGAGGGACCATTACGCAGTATTTT.

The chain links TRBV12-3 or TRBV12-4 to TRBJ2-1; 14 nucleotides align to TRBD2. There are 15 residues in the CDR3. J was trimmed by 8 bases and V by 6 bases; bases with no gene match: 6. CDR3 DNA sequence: TGTGCCAGCAGCGGGACTAGCGGGAGTATCTATGAGCAGTTCTTC. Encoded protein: CASSGTSGSIYEQFF.

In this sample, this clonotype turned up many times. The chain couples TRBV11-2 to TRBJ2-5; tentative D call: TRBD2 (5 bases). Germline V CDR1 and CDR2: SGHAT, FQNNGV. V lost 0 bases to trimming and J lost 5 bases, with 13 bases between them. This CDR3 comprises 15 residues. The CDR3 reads CASSLDKGWRETQYF. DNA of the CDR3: TGTGCCAGCAGCTTAGATAAGGGCTGGAGGGAGACCCAGTACTTC.

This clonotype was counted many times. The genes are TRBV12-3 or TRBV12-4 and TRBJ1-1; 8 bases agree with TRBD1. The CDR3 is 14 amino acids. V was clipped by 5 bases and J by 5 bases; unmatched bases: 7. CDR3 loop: CASSPRQGRTEAFF. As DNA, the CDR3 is TGTGCCAGCAGTCCGAGACAGGGGCGGACTGAAGCTTTCTTT.

CDR3 region: CASSSKGLDRAFLGQYF. DNA of the CDR3: TGTGCCAGCAGCTCGAAGGGTCTCGATCGGGCCTTTTTGGGGCAGTACTTC. This sequence joins TRBV7-2 and TRBJ2-7; D remains unclear. The CDR3 totals 17 residues. With 4 bases removed from V and 9 bases from J, the gap between germline ends came to 28 bases. From germline, CDR1 is SGHTA and CDR2 FQGNSA. Drawing the rest from reference TRBV7-2 and TRBJ2-7, the complete variable domain is GAGVSQSPSNKVTEKGKDVELRCDPISGHTALYWYRQSLGQGLEFLIYFQGNSAPDKSGLPSDRFSAERTGGSVSTLTIQRTQQEDSAVYLCASSSKGLDRAFLGQYFGPGTRLTVT.

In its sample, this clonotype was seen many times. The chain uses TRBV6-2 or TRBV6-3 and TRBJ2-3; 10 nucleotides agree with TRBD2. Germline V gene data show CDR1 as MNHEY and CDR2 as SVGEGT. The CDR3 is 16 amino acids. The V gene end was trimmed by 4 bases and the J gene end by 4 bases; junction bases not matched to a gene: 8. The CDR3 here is CASSSQREGIADTQYF. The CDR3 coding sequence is TGTGCCAGCAGTTCCCAGCGGGAGGGCATCGCAGATACGCAGTATTTT.

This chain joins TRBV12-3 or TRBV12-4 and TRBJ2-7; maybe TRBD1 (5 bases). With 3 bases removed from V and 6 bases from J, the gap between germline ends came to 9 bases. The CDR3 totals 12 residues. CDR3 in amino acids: CASSLGLPEQYF. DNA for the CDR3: TGTGCCAGCAGTTTGGGGCTTCCCGAGCAGTACTTC.

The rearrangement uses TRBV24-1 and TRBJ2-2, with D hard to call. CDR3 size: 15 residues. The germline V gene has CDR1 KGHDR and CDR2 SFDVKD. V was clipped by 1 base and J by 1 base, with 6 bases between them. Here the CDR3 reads CATSDFRGNTGELFF. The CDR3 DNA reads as TGTGCCACCAGTGATTTTAGAGGGAACACCGGGGAGCTGTTTTTT.

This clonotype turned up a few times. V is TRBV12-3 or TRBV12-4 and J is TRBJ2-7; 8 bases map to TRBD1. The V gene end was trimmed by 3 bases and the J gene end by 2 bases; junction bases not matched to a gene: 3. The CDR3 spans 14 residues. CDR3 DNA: TGTGCCAGCAGTTTGGGACAGGCCCCCTACGAGCAGTACTTC. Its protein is CASSLGQAPYEQYF.

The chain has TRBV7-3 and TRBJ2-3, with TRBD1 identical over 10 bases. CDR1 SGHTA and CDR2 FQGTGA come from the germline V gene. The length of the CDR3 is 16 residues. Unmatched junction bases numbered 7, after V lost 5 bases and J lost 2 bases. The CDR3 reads CASSSRDRGFTDTQYF. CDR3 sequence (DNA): TGTGCCAGCAGCAGCCGGGACAGGGGATTCACAGATACGCAGTATTTT.